The T cell receptor beta chain under discussion was sequenced for a study of Graves' ophthalmopathy and Graves' hyperthyroidism listed by TCRdb under 2018. As for the study more broadly: Peripheral blood was collected before any treatment was given, at the time of initial diagnosis. Following sample collection, hyperthyroidism patients were given methimazole at a starting dose of 30 mg daily, and ophthalmopathy patients were given high-dose intravenous methylprednisolone. A discovery set of about 99 patients (43 ophthalmopathy, 55 to 60 stable hyperthyroidism) was enrolled to explore V-J signatures distinguishing ophthalmopathy from hyperthyroidism. The study used TCR beta repertoire signatures to distinguish Graves' ophthalmopathy from Graves' hyperthyroidism and to predict progression to ophthalmopathy. An independent validation cohort was composed of 18 to 20 hyperthyroidism patients and 15 to 17 patients who later progressed from hyperthyroidism to ophthalmopathy. The 100 or so discovery patients were divided at random into training and test sets in a 7:3 ratio. In roughly 6 hyperthyroidism patients, the T-cell repertoires found in thyroid tissue were compared with those found in blood. In total, 135 blood samples were TCR-sequenced: fewer than 50 ophthalmopathy, roughly 80 hyperthyroidism and approximately 17 hyperthyroidism-to-ophthalmopathy patients. What the study reported, not specific to this receptor: No statistical method was used to set the sample size in advance, and the investigators knew which group each participant was assigned to. In cross-validation, the 13-signature model distinguished ophthalmopathy from stable hyperthyroidism with just over 85% sensitivity and roughly 84% specificity, while in the test set the corresponding values were roughly 80% and 75%. In validation, the model predicted ophthalmopathy progression with less than 71% sensitivity and approximately 75% specificity; 12 predicted patients were CT-confirmed with GO in a median of around 6.5 months. Among expanded thyroid clonotypes with frequency above 0.001, most also showed up in blood, which suggests that blood repertoires may reflect the thyroid immune response.

Hyperthyroidism was considered stable if no progression to ophthalmopathy occurred within 18 months of follow-up. The hyperthyroidism patients were 18 to 65 years old and newly diagnosed, with a disease duration of less than 2 months. Anyone with other autoimmune diseases, uncontrolled infections, pregnancy or lactation was excluded from the study. Diagnosis was based on clinical symptoms, serum thyroxine, TRAb, thyroid ultrasound and orbital computed tomography. PBMCs were isolated from approximately 10 ml of fresh peripheral blood by Ficoll-Paque density gradient centrifugation. Trizol reagent was used to extract the total RNA, and its quality was then checked on an Agilent 2100 Bioanalyzer. For repertoire sequencing, TCR beta CDR3 regions were amplified from RNA transcripts. HTBI primers and the Qiagen OneStep RT-PCR kit were used in a first-round RT-PCR, which was followed by a second-round multiplex PCR, size selection and purification. Libraries were sequenced on an Illumina HiSeq2000 using paired-end 100 bp reads. Under the source paper's analysis protocol: SOAPnuke was used to process the reads, throwing out any read that had adapters, had uncalled bases, had a mean Phred below 15, or lacked an exact constant-primer or identifier match. High-quality paired reads were merged with COPE v1.2.5. Each unique nucleotide sequence was defined as a clonotype, and clonotypes were aligned to IMGT TRB V, D and J references with MiTCR v1.1. The analysis was limited to V-J combinations with a frequency above 0.0001, which together covered about 99% of repertoires. For each V-J combination, a TCR clonal expansion and chaos score was defined as F50 clonal expansion divided by the chaos observed in the TCRdist matrix. Welch's t-statistics and random forest were used to reduce features to about 14 V-J combinations, which were fed into a naive Bayes classifier. The similarity between thyroid and blood repertoires was quantified using the Morisita-Horn index. TCRdb's own reprocessing of the public reads used fastp at Q25 and MiXCR and kept productive beta chains. Rows are combined by CDR3 protein, so each entry shows the most common genes and DNA. These V and J calls rely on TCRdb rather than the paper's analysis. The sample table shows roughly 610,000 distinct CDR3 sequences, and 22% are seen once. Roughly 6.9% of the sample comes from the top ten.

This clonotype showed up just a few times. The target of this receptor is not known. Qualities for individual bases were not recorded, and no much larger clone is one base off. The CDR3 runs 15 residues from the cysteine to the phenylalanine. Of the read, only the CDR3 DNA is kept; its 45 bases are in frame from base 1. The germline V end is reduced by 5 bases and the J end by 6 bases; junction bases left unmatched: 13. This receptor chain uses TRBV12-3 or TRBV12-4 and TRBJ2-7; a stretch of 7 junction bases matches TRBD2. The clonotype was recovered from a woman younger than 35 with stable Graves' hyperthyroidism. Some clones in this sample may be carry-over from other donors' samples. Donor details come from another sample of the same person, matched by shared clones. Sequencing was performed on peripheral blood. The DNA is as follows: TGTGCCAGCAGTCGGGCGGGGGACGGCCCCCGCGAGCAGTACTTC. The encoded protein is CASSRAGDGPREQYF.